This TCR beta chain was recovered during a study of cytomegalovirus exposure and HLA in healthy donors. Sequencing was performed with immunoSEQ multiplex PCR; in TCRdb, only in-frame clones are kept and a portion is missing. The profile shows around 150,000 clones, around 92% of them singletons. General observations from the study: With high specificity and sensitivity, the classifier reportedly diagnosed cytomegalovirus status.

CDR3 length equals 14 residues. After removal of 0 bases from V and 4 bases from J, the junction contained 4 bases not matched to a gene. Germline loops: CDR1 SGDLS, CDR2 YYNGEE. Comments on this clone: Antigen specificity is unknown.

The chain carries TRBV9 and TRBJ2-7; 7 bases map to TRBD2. The clonotype originates from a man between 18 and 29 years old in good health and CMV-seropositive. The sample taken for sequencing was PBMCs. This CDR3 is CASSVDGEGYEQYF. CDR3 DNA: TGTGCCAGCAGCGTAGATGGGGAGGGATACGAGCAGTACTTC.